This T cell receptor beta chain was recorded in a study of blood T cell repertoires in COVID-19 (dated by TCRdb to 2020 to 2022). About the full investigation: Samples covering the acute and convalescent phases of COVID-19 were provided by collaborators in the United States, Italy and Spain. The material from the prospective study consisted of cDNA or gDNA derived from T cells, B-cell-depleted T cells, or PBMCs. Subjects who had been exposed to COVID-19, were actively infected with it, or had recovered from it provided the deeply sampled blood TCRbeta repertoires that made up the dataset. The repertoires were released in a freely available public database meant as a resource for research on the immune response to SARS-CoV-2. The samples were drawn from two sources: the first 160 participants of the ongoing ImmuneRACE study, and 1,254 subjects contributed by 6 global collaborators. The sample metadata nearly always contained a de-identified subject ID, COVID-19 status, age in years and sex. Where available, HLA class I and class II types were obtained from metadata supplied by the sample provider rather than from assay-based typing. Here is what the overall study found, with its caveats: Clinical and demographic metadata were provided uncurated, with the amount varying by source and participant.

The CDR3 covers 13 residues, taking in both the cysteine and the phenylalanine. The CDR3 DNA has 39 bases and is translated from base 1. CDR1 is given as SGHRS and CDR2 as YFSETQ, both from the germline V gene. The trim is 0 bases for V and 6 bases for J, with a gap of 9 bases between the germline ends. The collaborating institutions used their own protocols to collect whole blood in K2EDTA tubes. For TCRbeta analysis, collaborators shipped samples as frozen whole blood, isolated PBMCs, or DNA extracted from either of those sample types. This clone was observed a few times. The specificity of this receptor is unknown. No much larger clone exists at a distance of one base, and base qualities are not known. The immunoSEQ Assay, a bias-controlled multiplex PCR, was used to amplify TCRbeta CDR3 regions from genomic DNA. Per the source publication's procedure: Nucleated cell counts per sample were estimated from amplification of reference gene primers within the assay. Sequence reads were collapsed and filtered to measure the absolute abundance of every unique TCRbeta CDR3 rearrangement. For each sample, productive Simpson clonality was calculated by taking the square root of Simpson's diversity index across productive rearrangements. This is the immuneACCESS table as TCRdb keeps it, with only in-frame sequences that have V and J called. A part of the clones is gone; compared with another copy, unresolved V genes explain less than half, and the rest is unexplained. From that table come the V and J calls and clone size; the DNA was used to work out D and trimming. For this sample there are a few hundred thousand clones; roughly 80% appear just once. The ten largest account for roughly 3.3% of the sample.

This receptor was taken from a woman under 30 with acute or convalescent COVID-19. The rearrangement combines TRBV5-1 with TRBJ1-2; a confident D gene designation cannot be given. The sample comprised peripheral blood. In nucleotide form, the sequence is TGCGCCAGCAGCTTGGCGTCAGTGGATGGCTACACCTTC. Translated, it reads CASSLASVDGYTF.